This entry features one TCR beta chain sequence. Antigen unknown. The source of the sample is a study of T cell clones after liver transplantation. About the research overall: As an antigen-independent comparator, third-party-reactive TCRbeta sequences came from pre-transplant mixed lymphocyte reactions.

Assay used: immunoSEQ multiplex PCR; TCRdb lists only in-frame clones, some missing. The sample shows 20,000 to 25,000 clones, around 63% of them seen only once. Germline V gene lookup returns CDR1 SGHRS and CDR2 YFSETQ. CDR3 length: 14 amino acids. V shed 4 bases, J shed 0 bases, and the junction held 4 bases outside the gene matches. Study-wide points: The donor-reactive repertoire was only partly measurable in a couple of subjects, lacking donor cells.

The sample here was CD4+ T cells from blood, taken before liver transplant. This chain connects TRBV5-1 to TRBJ2-7; the match to TRBD1 covers 7 bases. This clonotype was obtained from a human donor who received a liver transplant. The CDR3 spells CASSGDSLSYEQYF. The CDR3 DNA sequence: TGCGCCAGCAGCGGGGACAGCCTCTCCTACGAGCAGTACTTC.